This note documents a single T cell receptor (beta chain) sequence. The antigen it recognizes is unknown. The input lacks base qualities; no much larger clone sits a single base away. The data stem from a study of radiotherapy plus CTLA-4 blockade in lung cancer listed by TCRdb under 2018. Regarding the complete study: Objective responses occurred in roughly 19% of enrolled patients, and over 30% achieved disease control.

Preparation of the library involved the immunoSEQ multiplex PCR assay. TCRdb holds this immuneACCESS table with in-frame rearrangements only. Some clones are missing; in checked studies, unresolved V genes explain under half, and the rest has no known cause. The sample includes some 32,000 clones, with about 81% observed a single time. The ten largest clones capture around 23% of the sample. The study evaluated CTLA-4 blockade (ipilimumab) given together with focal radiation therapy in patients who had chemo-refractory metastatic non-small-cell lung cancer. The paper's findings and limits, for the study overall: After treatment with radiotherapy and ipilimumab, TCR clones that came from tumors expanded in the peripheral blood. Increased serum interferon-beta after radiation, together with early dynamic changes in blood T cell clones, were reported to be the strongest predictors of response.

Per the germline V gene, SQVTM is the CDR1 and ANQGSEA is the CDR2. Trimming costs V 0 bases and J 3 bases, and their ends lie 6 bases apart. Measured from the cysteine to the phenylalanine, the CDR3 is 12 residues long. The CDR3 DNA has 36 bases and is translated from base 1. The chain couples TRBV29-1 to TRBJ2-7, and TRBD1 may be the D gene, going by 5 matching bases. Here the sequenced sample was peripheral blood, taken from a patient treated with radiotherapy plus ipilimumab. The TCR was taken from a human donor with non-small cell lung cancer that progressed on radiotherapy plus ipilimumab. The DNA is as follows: TGCAGCGTTGAAGACAGGGACTACGAGCAGTACTTC. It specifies CSVEDRDYEQYF.